The rows below give T cell receptor beta chains drawn from one sample of a study of graft-versus-host responses after intestinal transplantation. The assay was immunoSEQ multiplex PCR, and TCRdb's table has in-frame clones only and misses some. The profile shows tens of thousands of clones, around 87% of them singletons. Their antigens remain unidentified. Sequencing used unstimulated CD8+ T cells sorted from spleen or lymph node cells, obtained before transplant. The source is a human donor who was the organ donor for an intestinal transplant. Each CDR3 is given with its conserved first and last residue. The order of the fields is clone size, J gene, D gene, V gene, CDR3 DNA, CDR3 protein. A D gene is named only where the DNA matches it firmly. Clone size is shown for a subset of rows, as once, few, many or a class of expanded clone.

once	TRBJ1-2	-	TRBV7-9	TGTGCCAGCAGCTTGTCGCAGATCTTCTATGGCTACACCTTC	CASSLSQIFYGYTF
-	TRBJ2-4	TRBD1	TRBV7-3	TGTGCCAGCAGCCTAAAGGGACAGGGTGAAAACATTCAGTACTTC	CASSLKGQGENIQYF
-	TRBJ1-2	TRBD1	TRBV10-3	TGTGCCATCAGTGAGCCGGACAGGGGGCTCAACTATGGCTACACCTTC	CAISEPDRGLNYGYTF
few	TRBJ1-2	-	TRBV4-1	TGCGCCAGCAGCCAAGAAGGGGCCTGGGGAGGCTACACCTTC	CASSQEGAWGGYTF
-	TRBJ1-4	TRBD1	TRBV16	TGTGCCAGCAGCCCCTACTGGACAGGGCCCAAGGATGAAAAACTGTTTTTT	CASSPYWTGPKDEKLFF
-	TRBJ1-1	-	TRBV5-1	TGCGCCAGCAGCTTGACAGGTTCTAATGAAGCTTTCTTT	CASSLTGSNEAFF
-	TRBJ1-5	-	TRBV6-6	TGTGCCAGCAGGACAGTTGGGAATCAGCCCCAGCATTTT	CASRTVGNQPQHF
few	TRBJ2-3	TRBD2	TRBV19	TGTGCCAGTAGTATAGCCGGCGGGAGACTAGCGGGGGGGCCGCCAGATACGCAGTATTTT	CASSIAGGRLAGGPPDTQYF
-	TRBJ2-5	TRBD2	TRBV19	TGTGCCAGTAACGCGGGGGGACATCGGGAGACCCAGTACTTC	CASNAGGHRETQYF
-	TRBJ1-1	TRBD1	TRBV7-3	TGTGCCAGCAGTCCAAGTGGGACAGGGGTTACTGAAGCTTTCTTT	CASSPSGTGVTEAFF
-	TRBJ1-5	-	TRBV5-1	TGCGCCAGCAGGCGGACAGTATATAGCAATCAGCCCCAGCATTTT	CASRRTVYSNQPQHF
-	TRBJ1-1	-	TRBV6-5	TGTGCCAGCAGTTACTCGTTATCCGTCAACACTGAAGCTTTCTTT	CASSYSLSVNTEAFF
-	TRBJ2-1	-	TRBV27	TGTGCCAGCAGGGGGGCGGTATACAATGAGCAGTTCTTC	CASRGAVYNEQFF
-	TRBJ2-1	TRBD2	TRBV10-3	TGTGCCATCGGCGGGACTAGCGGGGAAGTATACTCTCCTCATAATGAGCAGTTCTTC	CAIGGTSGEVYSPHNEQFF
-	TRBJ1-5	TRBD1	TRBV19	TGTGCCAGTAGGGACAGGGGAAGGCTTTATAGCAATCAGCCCCAGCATTTT	CASRDRGRLYSNQPQHF
once	TRBJ2-3	TRBD2	TRBV6-1	TGTGCCAGCAGTGAAGTGATAGCGGGGGGCGCAGATACGCAGTATTTT	CASSEVIAGGADTQYF
-	TRBJ2-5	TRBD1	TRBV11-1	TGTGCCAGCAGCTGGACCTGGACAGGGGGCTTCTCGGAGACCCAGTACTTC	CASSWTWTGGFSETQYF
-	TRBJ1-6	-	TRBV7-2	TGTGCCAGCAGGGTCACCCCGACAGATTATAATTCACCCCTCCACTTT	CASRVTPTDYNSPLHF
-	TRBJ2-5	-	TRBV28	TGTGCCAGCAGTACCTCAGGGATTATGGAGACCCAGTACTTC	CASSTSGIMETQYF
-	TRBJ2-1	TRBD2	TRBV5-8	TGTGCCAGCAGTTTGCGGGGGGGCCGATTTTATGAGCAGTTCTTC	CASSLRGGRFYEQFF
-	TRBJ2-3	-	TRBV6-1	TGTGCCAGCAGTGAAGCGCGTGGTGAGGGAACAGATACGCAGTATTTT	CASSEARGEGTDTQYF
-	TRBJ1-5	-	TRBV28	TGTGCCAGCAGTAGTACAGTTAGCAATCAGCCCCAGCATTTT	CASSSTVSNQPQHF
once	TRBJ1-1	-	TRBV4-2	TGTGCCAGCAGCCAAGATGCAGGGGTTGAAGCTTTCTTT	CASSQDAGVEAFF
-	TRBJ2-2	TRBD2	TRBV6-4	TGTGCCAGCAGTGAAGCGGGGGGCACCGGGGAGCTGTTTTTT	CASSEAGGTGELFF
few	TRBJ2-6	-	TRBV21-1	TGTGCCAGCAGCAAGGGGATGGACAGGTCAGTCTCTGGGGCCAACGTCCTGACTTTC	CASSKGMDRSVSGANVLTF
-	TRBJ1-2	TRBD1	TRBV6-1	TGTGCCAGCAGTGGACAGGGGGCCTGGGCCTATGGCTACACCTTC	CASSGQGAWAYGYTF
-	TRBJ1-5	-	TRBV6-5	TGTGCCAGCAGTCAGACAGCCAATCAGCCCCAGCATTTT	CASSQTANQPQHF
-	TRBJ1-2	-	TRBV2	TGTGCCAGCAAAGGGGCCTATTATGGCTACACCTTC	CASKGAYYGYTF
-	TRBJ2-2	TRBD1	TRBV4-1	TGCGCCAGCAGCCAACAACACAGGGGGCTGGGCGGGGAGCTGTTTTTT	CASSQQHRGLGGELFF
-	TRBJ2-3	-	TRBV4-2	TGTGCCAGCAGCCGGGGGGGCCCTAGGACAGATACGCAGTATTTT	CASSRGGPRTDTQYF
-	TRBJ1-1	-	TRBV19	TGTGCCAGTAGTCTCAGTTTAATGAACACTGAAGCTTTCTTT	CASSLSLMNTEAFF
-	TRBJ1-3	-	TRBV4-2	TGTGCCAGCAGCCAGTCCACAGGGCCTGGAAACACCATATATTTT	CASSQSTGPGNTIYF
-	TRBJ1-5	TRBD1	TRBV15	TGTGCCACCAGCAGGGGGGACAGATACTATAGCAATCAGCCCCAGCATTTT	CATSRGDRYYSNQPQHF
-	TRBJ2-2	-	TRBV7-7	TGTGCTAGCAGCTTAGTCGGGGGCACCGGGGAGCTGTTTTTT	CASSLVGGTGELFF
-	TRBJ2-5	TRBD1	TRBV9	TGTGCCAGCAGCGTAGATTTCTCGGGGACAGGGGTTGAGACCCAGTACTTC	CASSVDFSGTGVETQYF
-	TRBJ1-5	-	TRBV27	TGTGCCAGCAGTTTCATACAGAATAGCAATCAGCCCCAGCATTTT	CASSFIQNSNQPQHF
once	TRBJ2-3	TRBD2	TRBV9	TGTGCCAGCAGCGTAGGGGCTAGCGGTACGACAGATACGCAGTATTTT	CASSVGASGTTDTQYF
-	TRBJ1-6	TRBD1	TRBV5-6	TGTGCCAGCAGCTTTGGGACAGCCCAATCGCCCCTCCACTTT	CASSFGTAQSPLHF
once	TRBJ2-1	-	TRBV19	TGTGCCAGTAGTATAGGGACTTCTTCCTACAATGAGCAGTTCTTC	CASSIGTSSYNEQFF
once	TRBJ1-1	-	TRBV10-3	TGTGCCATCAGTGCGACACAGAACACTGAAGCTTTCTTT	CAISATQNTEAFF
-	TRBJ2-3	TRBD2	TRBV11-2	TGTGCCAGCAGCTTAGCGGGGGGGGACGATACGCAGTATTTT	CASSLAGGDDTQYF
-	TRBJ1-6	-	TRBV28	TGTGCCAGCAGTTTTCAGGGCTCATATAATTCACCCCTCCACTTT	CASSFQGSYNSPLHF
-	TRBJ2-3	TRBD1	TRBV5-1	TGCGCCAGCAGCCCAAGGACAGGGGGGACAGATACGCAGTATTTT	CASSPRTGGTDTQYF
-	TRBJ1-1	-	TRBV7-6	TGTGCCAGCAGCTCTAGCCGGGCCAAAGGGGCTTTCTTT	CASSSSRAKGAFF
-	TRBJ2-2	TRBD2	TRBV6-1	TGTGCCAGCAGTGAATGGGGAGGGTCGTCCGGGGAGCTGTTTTTT	CASSEWGGSSGELFF
-	TRBJ2-5	TRBD2	TRBV7-6	TGTGCCAGCAGCTCGGGACTAGCGGGGGGGCCGGGAAGAGAGACCCAGTACTTC	CASSSGLAGGPGRETQYF
-	TRBJ2-5	-	TRBV28	TGTGCCAGCAGTGTGGAGTACCAAGAGACCCAGTACTTC	CASSVEYQETQYF
-	TRBJ1-6	TRBD1	TRBV7-6	TGTGCCAGCAGCCCGGGACAGTTTGAGTCACCCCTCCACTTT	CASSPGQFESPLHF
once	TRBJ2-2	TRBD2	TRBV11-3	TGTGCCAGCAGCTTATCCCTAGCGGGGGGGTATACGAACACCGGGGAGCTGTTTTTT	CASSLSLAGGYTNTGELFF
-	TRBJ1-2	-	TRBV5-6	TGTGCCAGCAGCCCGGGATCGAGGGCTTCTAACTATGGCTACACCTTC	CASSPGSRASNYGYTF